The 29 T cell receptor beta chains in this list originate from one sample, sequenced in a study of immune heterogeneity within non-small cell lung tumors. A multiplex PCR containing 32 V primers and 13 J primers was used to amplify TCR beta CDR3. TCRdb fed the multiplex PCR reads into MiXCR, producing one record per CDR3 protein. The table lists under 13,000 distinct CDR3 sequences, more than 25% of them singletons, with 21% in the top ten. Bulk tumor genomic DNA (around 600 ng per sample) served as template. While surgery was under way, several biopsies spaced far apart were taken per primary tumor. The study cohort was described as untreated, and its members had newly diagnosed non-small cell lung cancer. They went on to have curative surgery. Sequencing input: lung tumor tissue. Receptor source: a woman in her 50s with non-small cell lung cancer.

By sample share, this clonotype is medium-sized. This CDR3 is CSATAVLSSYEQYF. Written as DNA, the CDR3 is TGCAGTGCGACCGCCGTCTTGAGCTCCTACGAGCAGTACTTC. The gene calls are TRBV20-1 and TRBJ2-7; D is unresolved. V lost 6 bases, J lost 0 bases, and 15 bases lay in between. There are 14 residues in the CDR3. CDR1 is DFQATT and CDR2 is SNEGSKA in the germline V gene (reference sequence).

This clonotype was seen at least ten times. The chain links TRBV6-1 to TRBJ2-7; possible D gene TRBD1, 6 bases. Germline CDR1 MNHNS, CDR2 SASEGT. Trimming took 6 bases from V and 3 from J, leaving 12 bases between them. The CDR3 contains 13 residues. The CDR3 loop reads CASSFGQYYEQYF. Written as DNA, the CDR3 is TGTGCCAGCAGCTTTGGACAGTACTACGAGCAGTACTTC.

The chain has TRBV12-3 or TRBV12-4 and TRBJ2-7, with D perhaps matching TRBD1 (5 bases). The germline V and J ends were trimmed by 6 bases and 5 bases, with 11 bases remaining between them. There are 12 residues in the CDR3. CDR3 loop: CASSRRENEQYF. CDR3 DNA: TGTGCCAGCAGCCGCAGGGAAAACGAGCAGTACTTC.

The CDR3 bases are TGCGCCAGCAGTGAGTTTTGGGTAGTGGACTACGAGCAGTACTTC. It codes for CASSEFWVVDYEQYF. V and J are TRBV10-2 and TRBJ2-7; no definite D call. The V gene lost 1 base and the J gene lost 3 bases, with 13 bases spanning the gap. CDR1 and CDR2 from the germline V gene are WSHSY and SAAADI. This CDR3 comprises 15 residues.

The V and J genes are TRBV3-1 and TRBJ1-2, with D unclear. There are 11 residues in the CDR3. V lost 2 bases and J lost 5, with 3 bases in between. CDR1 is LGHDT, CDR2 YNNKEL, per germline (reference sequence). In nucleotides, the CDR3 is TGTGCCAGCAGCCAAAATTATGGCTACACCTTC. Translation: CASSQNYGYTF.

Concerning this clonotype: A much larger clone lies a single base off, so this may be a read error. The rearrangement joins TRBV20-1 to TRBJ1-1; D is unresolved. With 8 bases removed from V and 0 bases from J, the gap between germline ends came to 7 bases. Per germline, CDR1 DFQATT and CDR2 SNEGSKA (reference sequence). The CDR3 is 11 residues long. In nucleotides, the CDR3 is TGCAGTTCGAAGATGAACACTGAAGCTTTCTTT. Protein sequence: CSSKMNTEAFF.

The chain joins TRBV6-4 to TRBJ1-6; tentative D call: TRBD1 (6 bases). V shed 4 bases and J shed 10 bases, with 11 bases lying between them. Germline-derived CDR1 and CDR2 are MRHNA and SNTAGT. CDR3 size: 13 residues. CDR3 protein: CASSVGGRSPLHF. The CDR3 region has the DNA TGTGCCAGCAGTGTAGGGGGAAGGTCACCCCTCCACTTT.

This clonotype occurred a few times. This chain connects TRBV3-1 to TRBJ1-2; D is perhaps TRBD1 (6 bases). The CDR3 consists of 13 residues. Trimming shortened V by 8 bases and J by 4 bases, and 14 bases separated the two germline ends. Germline-derived CDR1 and CDR2 are LGHDT and YNNKEL (reference sequence). CDR3 nucleotide sequence: TGTGCCAGCCGCCCGGGGGCGGGCTATGGCTACACCTTC. Translating it yields CASRPGAGYGYTF. Based on the CDR3 plus reference TRBV3-1 and TRBJ1-2, the full variable domain is DTAVSQTPKYLVTQMGNDKSIKCEQNLGHDTMYWYKQDSKKFLKIMFSYNNKELIINETVPNRFSPKSPDKAHLNLHINSLELGDSAVYFCASRPGAGYGYTFGSGTRLTVV.

A word on this clonotype: This may be a read error, as it is one base from a much larger clone. J is TRBJ1-2 and V is TRBV30; weak D call: TRBD1 (6 bases). CDR3 length: 15 amino acids. Germline lookup yields CDR1 GTSNPN and CDR2 SVGIG (reference sequence). The CDR3 DNA follows: TGTGCCTGGAGGGGAACCGGGACAAAAAACTATGTCTACACCTTC. It is translated as CAWRGTGTKNYVYTF.

The chain combines TRBV6-2 or TRBV6-3 with TRBJ2-2; no reliable D call. The germline gives CDR1 MNHEY, CDR2 SVGEGT. The V gene lost 4 bases and the J gene lost 6 bases, with 9 bases spanning the gap. This CDR3 has 13 amino acids. In DNA, the CDR3 is TGTGCCAGCAGTTTTACCCCCGCCGGGGAGCTGTTTTTT. Translation: CASSFTPAGELFF.

The V call is TRBV6-2 or TRBV6-3, the J call TRBJ2-5; a weak D match, TRBD2 (6 bases). The V gene lost 2 bases and the J gene lost 9 bases, with 13 bases spanning the gap. The CDR3 consists of 13 residues. Looked up from germline, CDR1 is MNHEY and CDR2 is SVGEGT. This chain's CDR3 is CASSYAGTAAQYF. The CDR3, as DNA: TGTGCCAGCAGTTACGCGGGAACAGCGGCCCAGTACTTC.

V and J are TRBV7-3 and TRBJ2-1; D possibly uses TRBD1 or TRBD2 (5 bases each). Germline lookup yields CDR1 SGHTA and CDR2 FQGTGA. V was shortened by 5 bases and J by 9 bases, with 17 bases between the two germline ends. The CDR3 is made up of 14 amino acids. CDR3 nucleotides: TGTGCCAGCAGCATAAAGGAGTCGGGACGTGAGCAGTTCTTC. Amino acid sequence: CASSIKESGREQFF.

This clonotype occurred a few times. This chain uses TRBV6-6 with TRBJ2-5; D not resolved. Germline lookup yields CDR1 MNHNY and CDR2 SVGAGI (reference sequence). The CDR3 is 11 amino acids. V was cut by 2 bases and J by 7 bases, with 5 bases left in between. The CDR3 sequence: CASSYVGTQYF. CDR3 coding DNA: TGTGCCAGCAGTTACGTAGGGACCCAGTACTTC.

By its share, this clonotype is medium-sized. The chain carries TRBV5-1 and TRBJ2-7; 8 positions agree with TRBD2. Trimming removed 2 bases from V and 5 bases from J; junction bases left unmatched: 6. Germline assignment: CDR1 SGHRS and CDR2 YFSETQ. CDR3 length equals 14 residues. This CDR3 reads CASSFGTGGHEQYF. CDR3 sequence (DNA): TGCGCCAGCAGCTTCGGCACGGGAGGGCACGAGCAGTACTTC.

In regard to this clonotype: With a much larger clone just one base away, this may be a read error. The chain recombines TRBV12-3 or TRBV12-4 with TRBJ2-1, with D possibly TRBD1 on 6 matching bases. The CDR3 covers 11 residues. The CDR3 DNA sequence: TGTGCCAGCAGTTTATCACAGGGAATCCGATTC. Its translation: CASSLSQGIRF.

About this clonotype: Germline is not matched at one junction end, which may reflect a read error. The DNA of the CDR3 is TGTGCCAGCTCACCACAAATCGGGGAAGACAATCAGCAGTTCTTC. It specifies CASSPQIGEDNQQFF. The V call is TRBV18, the J call TRBJ2-1; D possibly corresponds to TRBD2 (5 bases). This CDR3 is 15 amino acids long. Germline CDR1 is KGHSH and CDR2 is LQKENI.

Turning to this clonotype: The germline gene is not matched at one end of the junction; a read error may be the cause. The rearrangement uses TRBV7-8 and TRBJ1-6; possibly TRBD1 for D (6 bases). There are 16 residues in the CDR3. CDR1 SGHVS and CDR2 FQNEAQ come from the germline V gene. The CDR3 DNA follows: TGTGCCAGCAGCTTATGGAAACTGACAGGAATTTCAGCCCTCCACTTT. Protein sequence: CASSLWKLTGISALHF. The complete variable domain, with remaining parts taken from reference TRBV7-8 and TRBJ1-6, reads GAGVSQSPRYKVAKRGQDVALRCDPISGHVSLFWYQQALGQGPEFLTYFQNEAQLDKSGLPSDRFFAERPEGSVSTLKIQRTQQEDSAVYLCASSLWKLTGISALHFGNGTRLTVT.

This clonotype was seen many times. The chain uses TRBV5-1 and TRBJ2-6; 8 bases fit TRBD2. J gave up 4 bases and V 4 bases, and 7 bases lay outside the gene matches. The CDR3 covers 16 residues. Germline V lookup: CDR1 SGHRS, CDR2 YFSETQ. The CDR3 reads CASSPGGGAGANVLTF. The CDR3 DNA is TGCGCCAGCAGCCCGGGGGGGGGGGCCGGGGCCAACGTCCTGACTTTC. Full variable domain (outside the CDR3, taken from reference TRBV5-1 and TRBJ2-6): KAGVTQTPRYLIKTRGQQVTLSCSPISGHRSVSWYQQTPGQGLQFLFEYFSETQRNKGNFPGRFSGRQFSNSRSEMNVSTLELGDSALYLCASSPGGGAGANVLTFGAGSRLTVL.

Of note for this clonotype: A single base separates this from a much larger clone, so it may be a read error. This chain links TRBV2 with TRBJ2-7, with TRBD2 identical over 8 bases. This CDR3 comprises 13 residues. CDR1 SNHLY and CDR2 FYNNEI come from the germline V gene. After removal of 9 bases from V and 1 base from J, the junction contained 5 bases not matched to a gene. CDR3 DNA sequence: TGTGCCAGGCGGACTAGCTCTTCCTACGAGCAGTACTTC. Protein sequence: CARRTSSSYEQYF.

This clonotype was found many times. The V and J genes are TRBV20-1 and TRBJ1-1; D is ambiguous. Trimming took 3 bases from V and 0 from J, leaving 17 bases between them. This CDR3 is built from 16 residues. From germline, CDR1 is DFQATT and CDR2 SNEGSKA (reference sequence). The CDR3 sequence: CSASGVGFLVNTEAFF. The CDR3 DNA reads as TGCAGTGCTAGTGGGGTGGGGTTTTTGGTGAACACTGAAGCTTTCTTT.

This clonotype is termed medium-sized. The rearrangement uses TRBV27 and TRBJ2-7; a weak D match, TRBD2 (7 bases). Between the trimmed V and J ends, which lost 3 bases and 7 bases, there was a span of 13 bases. The CDR3 is made up of 13 amino acids. Germline CDR1 reads MNHEY; CDR2 reads SMNVEV (reference sequence). The CDR3 DNA sequence: TGTGCCAGCAGTTTTGGGGGGGCGGGGGAGCAGTACTTC. Translating it yields CASSFGGAGEQYF.

This sequence joins TRBV12-3 or TRBV12-4 and TRBJ1-3; D is undetermined. V shed 6 bases and J shed 4 bases, with 13 bases lying between them. The CDR3 extends over 14 amino acids. For the CDR3, the DNA is TGTGCCAGCAGACCCGACCCCGTAGGAAACACCATATATTTT. Encoded protein: CASRPDPVGNTIYF.

This clonotype was observed a handful of times. This chain uses TRBV5-1 with TRBJ2-5, with D unresolved. Trimming took 5 bases from V and 1 from J, leaving 9 bases between them. The CDR3 is made up of 13 amino acids. Germline V gene data show CDR1 as SGHRS and CDR2 as YFSETQ. Written as DNA, the CDR3 is TGCGCCAGCAGTCAGAGAAGCCAAGAGACCCAGTACTTC. Protein sequence: CASSQRSQETQYF.

CDR3 region: CASSFPYNEQFF. The CDR3 coding sequence is TGCGCCAGCAGCTTCCCCTACAATGAGCAGTTCTTC. V is TRBV5-1 and J is TRBJ2-1; D ambiguous. The V gene lost 2 bases and the J gene lost 2 bases, with 2 bases spanning the gap. The V gene's germline CDR1 is SGHRS and CDR2 YFSETQ. This CDR3 has 12 amino acids.

By sample share, this clonotype is medium-sized. The chain recombines TRBV2 with TRBJ2-3; a possible D gene is TRBD2 (5 bases). CDR3 length equals 15 residues. CDR1 is SNHLY and CDR2 is FYNNEI in the germline V gene. The V end lost 8 bases, the J end lost 0 bases, and 15 bases lay between the germline ends. In DNA, the CDR3 is TGTGCCAGCGGCCCCTTAGCGTCCAGCACAGATACGCAGTATTTT. Encoded protein: CASGPLASSTDTQYF.

A remark on this clonotype: Since the CDR3 does not end with the conserved phenylalanine or tryptophan, this likely comes from a read error. The limits of the CDR3 on the DNA are not certain, so only TCRdb's listed CDR3 is given. The chain has TRBV18 and TRBJ2-3; the table's D gene call, TRBD2, was not cross checked with the DNA. Germline-derived CDR1 and CDR2 are KGHSH and LQKENI. The CDR3 spans 14 amino acids, including both terminal residues. CDR3: CASSRTNYEQYFGP.

The CDR3 protein is CASSVGGAGGEDTQYF. CDR3 nucleotides: TGTGCCAGCAGCGTAGGAGGAGCGGGAGGGGAAGATACGCAGTATTTT. This sequence joins TRBV9 and TRBJ2-3; 10 nucleotides line up with TRBD2. Trimming cost V 0 bases and J 5 bases; bases outside gene matches: 6. The length of the CDR3 is 16 residues. CDR1 SGDLS and CDR2 YYNGEE come from the germline V gene.

Points on this clonotype: A read error is possible here, since a much larger clone lies one base away. The chain couples TRBV28 to TRBJ2-5, with a tentative D call TRBD1 (6 bases). The CDR3 is made up of 13 amino acids. The V gene's germline CDR1 is MDHEN and CDR2 SYDVKM. V was pared by 8 bases and J by 4 bases, with 14 bases between. The DNA of the CDR3 is TGTGCCAGCGACCCAGGGGAAAGAGAGACCCAGTACTTC. Translating gives CASDPGERETQYF.

As regards this clonotype: This sequence may be a read error, since a much larger clone differs from it by one base. This CDR3 is CASIVVAEAYEQYF. The CDR3 nucleotides read TGTGCCAGCATCGTAGTAGCGGAAGCCTACGAGCAGTACTTC. V and J are TRBV9 and TRBJ2-7; maybe TRBD2 (6 bases). The CDR3 runs to 14 residues. Germline loops: CDR1 SGDLS, CDR2 YYNGEE.